These 22 T cell receptor beta chains share one sample of origin, sequenced in a study of blood T cell repertoires in COVID-19. Generated by immunoSEQ multiplex PCR, the TCRdb table keeps only in-frame clones and is missing some. The sample records some 130,000 clones, around 83% being singletons. Material: peripheral blood. The source is a woman between 45 and 65 years old with acute or convalescent COVID-19.

V and J are TRBV11-2 and TRBJ1-1, with no clear D. The CDR3 runs to 13 residues. Deletions cut 5 bases from V and 2 bases from J, with 9 bases between. The germline gives CDR1 SGHAT, CDR2 FQNNGV. The CDR3 DNA follows: TGTGCCAGCAGCGACGACATCAACACTGAAGCTTTCTTT. This gives the protein CASSDDINTEAFF.

This sequence joins TRBV5-4 and TRBJ1-2; weak D call: TRBD1 (6 bases). There are 17 residues in the CDR3. The V and J ends lost 2 bases and 0 bases respectively, with 17 bases between them. Germline V gene data show CDR1 as SGHNT and CDR2 as YYREEE (reference sequence). CDR3: CASSLRELGQPNYGYTF. The CDR3 bases are TGTGCCAGCAGCTTACGTGAGTTGGGACAACCTAACTATGGCTACACCTTC.

The chain carries TRBV9 and TRBJ1-1, with 9 bases that match TRBD1. There are 15 residues in the CDR3. V trimming: 3 bases; J trimming: 4 bases; junction bases outside the gene matches: 7. Germline V gene data show CDR1 as SGDLS and CDR2 as YYNGEE. The CDR3 loop reads CASSGTGGGTTEAFF. The CDR3 bases are TGTGCCAGCAGCGGCACAGGGGGCGGGACCACTGAAGCTTTCTTT.

This chain links TRBV24-1 with TRBJ1-4; tentative D call: TRBD1 (6 bases). Looked up from germline, CDR1 is KGHDR and CDR2 is SFDVKD. V was clipped by 2 bases and J by 5 bases, with 11 bases between them. This CDR3 has 15 amino acids. Here the CDR3 DNA reads TGTGCCACCAGTGATTCGGGGGGCAGAAATGAAAAACTGTTTTTT. Its protein is CATSDSGGRNEKLFF.

The chain combines TRBV14 with TRBJ2-1; the D gene is possibly TRBD2 (6 bases). This CDR3 has 14 residues. The germline V gene encodes CDR1 SGHDN and CDR2 FVKESK. V was cut by 4 bases and J by 6 bases, with 13 bases left in between. The CDR3: CASSRDSSSNEQFF. The DNA for the CDR3 is TGTGCCAGCAGCCGGGACTCTAGCTCCAATGAGCAGTTCTTC.

This clone was detected a few times. The chain is built from TRBV5-1 and TRBJ2-1; D possibly corresponds to TRBD1 (6 bases). The CDR3 is made up of 15 amino acids. V was cut by 0 bases and J by 5 bases, with 12 bases left in between. Germline CDR1 and CDR2: SGHRS and YFSETQ. The DNA for the CDR3 is TGCGCCAGCAGCTTGGGGGCAGGGGCCCACAATGAGCAGTTCTTC. It specifies CASSLGAGAHNEQFF.

The chain joins TRBV4-1 to TRBJ1-1; no clear D. CDR1 is MGHRA and CDR2 is YSYEKL in the germline V gene. This CDR3 is 13 amino acids long. Deletions cut 5 bases from V and 4 bases from J, with 11 bases between. The chain's CDR3 is CASSAFVGTEAFF. DNA for the CDR3: TGCGCCAGCAGCGCCTTCGTCGGCACTGAAGCTTTCTTT.

The chain couples TRBV27 to TRBJ1-1; 10 bases map to TRBD1. Germline CDR1 is MNHEY and CDR2 is SMNVEV (reference sequence). Unmatched junction bases numbered 7, after V lost 2 bases and J lost 4 bases. The CDR3 loop spans 16 amino acids. This CDR3 reads CASSLMTGGGITEAFF. The CDR3, as DNA: TGTGCCAGCAGTTTAATGACAGGGGGCGGCATCACTGAAGCTTTCTTT.

The chain employs TRBV30 and TRBJ2-2; D not certain. This CDR3 is 14 amino acids long. V was clipped by 0 bases and J by 0 bases, with 5 bases between them. Germline lookup yields CDR1 GTSNPN and CDR2 SVGIG (reference sequence). CDR3 coding DNA: TGTGCCTGGAGTGTACTTCCGAACACCGGGGAGCTGTTTTTT. Amino acids: CAWSVLPNTGELFF.

This clone showed up just once. The genes are TRBV6-5 and TRBJ2-7; D gene unclear. CDR1 is MNHEY, CDR2 SVGAGI, per germline. This CDR3 has 14 residues. V was clipped by 6 bases and J by 2 bases, with 14 bases between them. The CDR3 nucleotides read TGTGCCAGCAGGAGCGAATACCGAACCTACGAGCAGTACTTC. This encodes CASRSEYRTYEQYF.

CDR3 nucleotides: TGTGCCAGCAGCTTGGGACAGGGCGTCCCCAGCTATGGCTACACCTTC. This gives the protein CASSLGQGVPSYGYTF. The chain combines TRBV7-2 with TRBJ1-2; 9 positions match TRBD1. The V gene's germline CDR1 is SGHTA and CDR2 FQGNSA. This CDR3 has 16 residues. The junction had 9 bases not matched to a gene; V was cut back by 3 bases and J by 4 bases.

The chain joins TRBV19 to TRBJ1-4, with D perhaps TRBD1 (6 bases). Deletions cut 4 bases from V and 4 bases from J, with 10 bases between. Germline values: CDR1 LNHDA, CDR2 SQIVND (reference sequence). The CDR3 runs to 14 residues. CDR3 amino acids: CASSTTGFNEKLFF. The CDR3 DNA is TGTGCCAGTAGTACGACAGGTTTTAATGAAAAACTGTTTTTT.

This clone has only one observation. V usage is TRBV10-3 and J usage is TRBJ1-5; D is unresolved. V was pared by 8 bases and J by 6 bases, with 8 bases between. Germline lookup yields CDR1 ENHRY and CDR2 SYGVKD. The length of the CDR3 is 11 residues. This CDR3 is CAILHSQPQHF. DNA of the CDR3: TGTGCCATCTTGCACTCTCAGCCCCAGCATTTT.

This sequence joins TRBV7-2 and TRBJ1-2, with TRBD1 as a possible D gene (6 bases). The CDR3 length is 14 residues. Germline V lookup: CDR1 SGHTA, CDR2 FQGNSA. Trimming took 5 bases from V and 7 from J, leaving 17 bases between them. The CDR3 region is CASSTDSVFGGYTF. Written as DNA, the CDR3 is TGTGCCAGCAGCACGGACAGCGTCTTTGGTGGCTACACCTTC.

This chain joins TRBV6-5 and TRBJ1-5; perhaps TRBD1 as D (6 bases). The ends were cut back, 8 bases at V and 4 bases at J, with 12 bases in the middle. Germline V lookup: CDR1 MNHEY, CDR2 SVGAGI. CDR3 size: 13 residues. The CDR3 region is CASRGGYNQPQHF. The CDR3 DNA reads as TGTGCCAGCCGAGGGGGATATAATCAGCCCCAGCATTTT.

V and J are TRBV2 and TRBJ1-3; D is unresolved. Trimming stripped 2 bases from V and 1 base from J, with 3 bases between. CDR1 is SNHLY and CDR2 is FYNNEI in the germline V gene. This CDR3 region has 13 residues. The CDR3, as DNA: TGTGCCAGCAGTGAAATATCTGGAAACACCATATATTTT. Protein: CASSEISGNTIYF.

J is TRBJ2-1 and V is TRBV24-1; TRBD1 might be the D (6 bases). CDR3 length equals 14 residues. Germline CDR1 and CDR2: KGHDR and SFDVKD. The germline V and J ends were trimmed by 5 bases and 3 bases, with 10 bases remaining between them. The CDR3 DNA reads as TGTGCCACCAGTGCCGGGACAAACTACAATGAGCAGTTCTTC. It is translated as CATSAGTNYNEQFF.

The chain combines TRBV6-5 with TRBJ1-1, with D perhaps TRBD1 (6 bases). This CDR3 is built from 13 residues. The V gene's germline CDR1 is MNHEY and CDR2 SVGAGI. Trimming stripped 7 bases from V and 5 bases from J, with 14 bases between. The DNA of the CDR3 is TGTGCCAGCACTATCTCAGGGGCGACTGAAGCTTTCTTT. It codes for CASTISGATEAFF.

V usage is TRBV28 and J usage is TRBJ2-3; D may be TRBD1 (5 bases). Trimming shortened V by 6 bases and J by 0 bases, and 13 bases separated the two germline ends. The CDR3 covers 15 residues. The germline V gene encodes CDR1 MDHEN and CDR2 SYDVKM. The CDR3 spells CASRKGQGSTDTQYF. In DNA, the CDR3 is TGTGCCAGCAGGAAAGGACAAGGGAGCACAGATACGCAGTATTTT. The complete variable domain, with remaining parts taken from reference TRBV28 and TRBJ2-3, reads DVKVTQSSRYLVKRTGEKVFLECVQDMDHENMFWYRQDPGLGLRLIYFSYDVKMKEKGDIPEGYSVSREKKERFSLILESASTNQTSMYLCASRKGQGSTDTQYFGPGTRLTVL.

Only one count was recorded for this clone. V and J are TRBV28 and TRBJ1-6, with unresolved D. The CDR3 consists of 17 residues. Germline V gene sequence: CDR1 MDHEN, CDR2 SYDVKM. V was cut by 3 bases and J by 3 bases, with 15 bases left in between. The CDR3 region has the DNA TGTGCCAGCAGTTTGAGCGGCGGTCGGGGCTATAATTCACCCCTCCACTTT. It translates to CASSLSGGRGYNSPLHF.

The chain uses TRBV19 and TRBJ1-1, with D unclear. Germline assignment: CDR1 LNHDA and CDR2 SQIVND (reference sequence). This CDR3 has 13 amino acids. The ends were cut back, 2 bases at V and 1 base at J, with 5 bases in the middle. The CDR3 here is CASSITKNTEAFF. DNA of the CDR3: TGTGCCAGTAGTATAACAAAGAACACTGAAGCTTTCTTT.

This chain joins TRBV18 and TRBJ1-1; unclear D gene. The CDR3 spans 13 residues. The V gene lost 6 bases and the J gene lost 2 bases, with 10 bases spanning the gap. Germline values: CDR1 KGHSH, CDR2 LQKENI. The CDR3 nucleotides are TGTGCCAGCTCTTCCGAGGGCAACACTGAAGCTTTCTTT. It translates to CASSSEGNTEAFF.